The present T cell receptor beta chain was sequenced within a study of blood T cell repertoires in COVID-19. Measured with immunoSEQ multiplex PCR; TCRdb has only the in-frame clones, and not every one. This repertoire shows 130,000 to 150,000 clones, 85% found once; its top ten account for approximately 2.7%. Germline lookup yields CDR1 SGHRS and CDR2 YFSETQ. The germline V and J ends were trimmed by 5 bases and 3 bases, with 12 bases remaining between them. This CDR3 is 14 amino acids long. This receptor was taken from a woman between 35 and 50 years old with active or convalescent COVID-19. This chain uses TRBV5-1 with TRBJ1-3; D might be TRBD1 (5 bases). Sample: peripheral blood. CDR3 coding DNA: TGCGCCAGCAGGCCCGACAGCCGTGGAAACACCATATATTTT. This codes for CASRPDSRGNTIYF.